These T cell receptor beta chains were read from a single sample in a study of cytomegalovirus exposure and HLA in healthy donors. The table came from immunoSEQ multiplex PCR; TCRdb's copy has only in-frame clones and leaves some out. The sample records under 200,000 clones, around 84% being singletons. What was sequenced was PBMCs. The receptors shown here come from a male donor in good health and CMV-seropositive. Each CDR3 is given with its conserved first and last residue. A D gene is named only where the DNA matches it firmly. For some rows the clone size is stated as once, few or many, or as a class when expanded; others skip it.

>TRBV6-5|-|TRBJ2-7|-
TGTGCCAGCAGTGCCTACGGACAGTTGAACTACGAGCAGTACTTC
CASSAYGQLNYEQYF
>TRBV28|-|TRBJ1-5|-
TGTGCCAGCAGTTTAAGGGGCAGGCCCCAGCATTTT
CASSLRGRPQHF
>TRBV7-9|TRBD2|TRBJ2-3|-
TGTGCCAGCAGCAAACCGGGACTAGCGGGGGTATCGAGCACAGATACGCAGTATTTT
CASSKPGLAGVSSTDTQYF
>TRBV15|TRBD2|TRBJ2-1|-
TGTGCCACCAGCACCCCCGCGGGGGGGCGCGATGAGCAGTTCTTC
CATSTPAGGRDEQFF
>TRBV7-9|-|TRBJ1-4|once
TGTGCCAGCAGCTTAGTCGGGGGATCGGTTGAAAAACTGTTTTTT
CASSLVGGSVEKLFF
>TRBV30|TRBD1|TRBJ1-2|-
TGTGCCTGGCAACGAGGGGGCACCTTGGGCTACACCTTC
CAWQRGGTLGYTF
>TRBV6-1|TRBD1|TRBJ2-7|-
TGTGCCAGCGCCGCCGGGACAGGAACCTACGAGCAGTACTTC
CASAAGTGTYEQYF
>TRBV5-5|TRBD1|TRBJ1-3|-
TGTGCCAGCAGTCGTACAGGGGAAATTGGAAACACCATATATTTT
CASSRTGEIGNTIYF
>TRBV5-1|TRBD1|TRBJ2-4|-
TGCGCCAGCAGTTTCGACAGGGGTGGGATTCAGTACTTC
CASSFDRGGIQYF
>TRBV18|TRBD1|TRBJ1-1|-
TGTGCCAGCTCACCACTTTCAGGGGGGACTGAAGCTTTCTTT
CASSPLSGGTEAFF
>TRBV30|-|TRBJ1-6|-
TGTGCCTGGGACCTAGCGGGGGCGAGGACACATAATTCACCCCTCCACTTT
CAWDLAGARTHNSPLHF
>TRBV15|TRBD2|TRBJ2-1|-
TGTGCCACCAGCAGACTAGCGGGGGATTATGAGCAGTTCTTC
CATSRLAGDYEQFF
>TRBV5-4|TRBD1|TRBJ2-3|-
TGTGCCAGCAGCTCGAACAGGGGGCGAAGCACAGATACGCAGTATTTT
CASSSNRGRSTDTQYF
>TRBV7-9|TRBD2|TRBJ2-1|-
TGTGCCAGCTCCCCACGGACTAGCAGTTCGTTCTTC
CASSPRTSSSFF
>TRBV7-2|TRBD2|TRBJ2-3|-
TGTGCCAGCAGTCCCGTAGGTCTAGCGGGAGGGGGTACGCAGTATTTT
CASSPVGLAGGGTQYF
>TRBV6-1|TRBD2|TRBJ2-7|few
TGTGCCAGCAGTGAAGAACTTGGGGGACTAGCGGGCTACGAGCAGTACTTC
CASSEELGGLAGYEQYF
>TRBV19|-|TRBJ1-5|few
TGTGCCAGTAGTATAGCCCCCAGGGGTCCTCAGCCCCAGCATTTT
CASSIAPRGPQPQHF
>TRBV28|TRBD1|TRBJ1-2|-
TGTGCCAGCAGTACTACAGGGGACCAGTATGGCTACACCTTC
CASSTTGDQYGYTF
>TRBV11-3|-|TRBJ2-1|-
TGTGCCAGCAGCTTAGGCCCCACCGGTGAGCAGTTCTTC
CASSLGPTGEQFF
>TRBV10-3|-|TRBJ1-5|-
TGTGCCATCAGTGAGTCAGGCAGGTCCAAGAATCAGCCCCAGCATTTT
CAISESGRSKNQPQHF
>TRBV2|TRBD1|TRBJ2-1|-
TGTGCCACCCCAGGGGACAGGGGGCCGATCAATGAGCAGTTCTTC
CATPGDRGPINEQFF
>TRBV19|-|TRBJ1-6|-
TGTGCCAGTAGTATAGATACCCTCAGGGTTTCACCCCTCCACTTT
CASSIDTLRVSPLHF
>TRBV5-1|-|TRBJ1-5|-
TGCGCCAGCAGCTTGCAACCCGGTCCCAATCAGCCCCAGCATTTT
CASSLQPGPNQPQHF
>TRBV6-5|TRBD1|TRBJ1-5|-
TGTGCCAGCAGCCCTTCGGGACAGGCGATTCAGCCCCAGCATTTT
CASSPSGQAIQPQHF
>TRBV4-3|TRBD2|TRBJ2-5|-
TGCGCCAGCAGCCAAGATCGCACTAGCGGGGTAGAGACCCAGTACTTC
CASSQDRTSGVETQYF
>TRBV28|TRBD2|TRBJ2-7|-
TGTGCCAGCAGAGGACTAGCGGGAGGCTCCTACGAGCAGTACTTC
CASRGLAGGSYEQYF
>TRBV7-9|-|TRBJ2-5|-
TGTGCCAGCAGCGAATGGACAGACCAAGAGACCCAGTACTTC
CASSEWTDQETQYF
>TRBV2|-|TRBJ1-2|-
TGTGCCGCGAAAGGGGTTGGCTACACCTTC
CAAKGVGYTF
>TRBV9|-|TRBJ2-7|-
TGTGCCAGCAGCCCAGGGGTGAGCTCCTACGAGCAGTACTTC
CASSPGVSSYEQYF
>TRBV7-2|-|TRBJ1-2|-
TGTGCCAGCAGCTTGTTCCAGGGGTTGACGAACTATGGCTACACCTTC
CASSLFQGLTNYGYTF
>TRBV2|-|TRBJ1-4|-
TGTGCCAGCTCGAGAGGGGGGGGGTATGAAAAACTGTTTTTT
CASSRGGGYEKLFF
>TRBV4-3|-|TRBJ1-5|once
TGCGCCAGCAGCCAAGCGATAGATCAGCCCCAGCATTTT
CASSQAIDQPQHF
>TRBV28|TRBD1|TRBJ2-6|-
TGTGCCAGCACCAGGGACAGGGTGGGCTTCTCTGGGGCCAACGTCCTGACTTTC
CASTRDRVGFSGANVLTF